This T cell receptor (beta chain) was captured in a study of T cell responses to AZD1222 COVID-19 vaccine (dated by TCRdb to the early 2020s). With regard to the full study: TCR sequencing covered more than 230 trial participants: 200 to 210 given two doses of AZD1222 and about 26 given two doses of MenACWY control vaccine. Trial participants were enrolled into age subgroups of 18-55, 56-69 and 70-plus years, which contained around 150, 28 and 57 TCR-sequenced participants, respectively. What the study reported, not specific to this receptor: Spike-specific TCR breadth and depth rose significantly after two AZD1222 doses compared with day 0 and with MenACWY recipients. No day 14 peak-response samples were available, so repertoires were characterized only after the peak T cell response. Only 5 to 7 AZD1222 recipients were SARS-CoV-2 seropositive at baseline, limiting conclusions about previously exposed vaccinees. Reportedly, close to half of the unique spike-specific TCRs recognized epitopes lying outside the regions that are mutated in the B.1.351 and B.1.1.7 variants. The 56-69-year group was small, and its depth increase did not reach significance, likely because of low power. Vaccine-associated CD4 TCRs spanned the whole spike protein, with dominant responses in regions 160-218 and 743-854. Participants were mostly white British and included more females than males, and it was suggested by the authors that clonal diversity may have been underestimated.

The CDR3 regions of human TCRbeta chains were subjected to immunosequencing. In the source study's methods: TCRs in the repertoires were compared against a reference library of SARS-CoV-2-specific TCRs that had been generated with the MIRA antigen-specificity platform. Breadth was defined as the fraction of unique TCRs that were SARS-CoV-2-associated. Depth was defined as the fraction of total T cells that were SARS-CoV-2-associated. Using the MIRA data, every spike-specific TCR was mapped to the spike region that the TCR reacted to and assigned to either a CD4 or a CD8 class. Log10-transformed breadth and depth values were compared by one-way ANOVA with Sidak's multiple comparisons tests. The table was pulled from immuneACCESS by TCRdb, which kept in-frame rearrangements only. Such tables lose some clones; where checked, under half of the loss comes from unresolved V genes, and the rest has no known cause. The V and J calls and clone size were taken over from that table, and D and trimming were inferred from the DNA. Within this sample are about 120,000 clones, with about 88% of them counted one time only. Around 3% of the sample is in the top ten clones.

Reading the germline V gene (reference sequence) gives CDR1 LNHDA and CDR2 SQIVND. V lost 3 bases and J lost 4 bases; the stretch between them is 15 bases long. The CDR3 holds 15 amino acids from the cysteine to the phenylalanine. The CDR3 DNA has 45 bases and is translated from base 1. In the paper's terms, the time point label means: about 28 days (+/-7) after the second vaccine dose. Because spike-specific TCR depth and breadth did not differ between the two schedules, AZD1222 recipients who got a second dose at roughly 4 weeks were pooled with those who got a second dose at roughly 12 weeks. Vaccinee samples were obtained from the UK trials COV001 and COV002, which included a single-blind randomized controlled phase 2/3 trial of AZD1222 (ChAdOx1 nCoV-19) in healthy adults. Trial participant PBMC samples were collected at day 0 and day 28 after the second dose for TCRbeta chain sequencing. This clone appeared a few times. No cognate antigen has been identified for it. No base quality information exists; no much larger clone differs at one position.

This sequence uses TRBV19 and TRBJ1-2; a weak D assignment points to TRBD1 (5 bases agree). This TCR was sampled from an adult who received the AZD1222 COVID-19 vaccine. The sequences come from peripheral blood, collected 28 days after the second AZD1222 dose. The CDR3 region has the sequence CASSIDRQIVYGYTF. The DNA is as follows: TGTGCCAGTAGTATTGACAGACAAATAGTCTATGGCTACACCTTC.